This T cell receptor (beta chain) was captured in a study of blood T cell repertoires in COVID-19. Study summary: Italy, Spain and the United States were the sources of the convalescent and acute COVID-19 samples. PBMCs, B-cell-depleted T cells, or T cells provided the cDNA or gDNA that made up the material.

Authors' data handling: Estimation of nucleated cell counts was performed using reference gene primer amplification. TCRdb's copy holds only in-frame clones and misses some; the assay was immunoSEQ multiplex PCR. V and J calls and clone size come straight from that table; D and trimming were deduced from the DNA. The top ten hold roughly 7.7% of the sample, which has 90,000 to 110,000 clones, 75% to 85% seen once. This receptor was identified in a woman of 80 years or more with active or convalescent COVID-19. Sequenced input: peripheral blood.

CDR3 bases: TGTGCCACAATTCTGAGGGGGAATGAGCAGTTCTTC. Translating gives CATILRGNEQFF. This chain joins TRBV24-1 and TRBJ2-1; weak D call: TRBD1 (6 bases). Trimming took 10 bases from V and 7 from J, leaving 13 bases between them. Germline V lookup: CDR1 KGHDR, CDR2 SFDVKD. There are 12 residues in the CDR3.